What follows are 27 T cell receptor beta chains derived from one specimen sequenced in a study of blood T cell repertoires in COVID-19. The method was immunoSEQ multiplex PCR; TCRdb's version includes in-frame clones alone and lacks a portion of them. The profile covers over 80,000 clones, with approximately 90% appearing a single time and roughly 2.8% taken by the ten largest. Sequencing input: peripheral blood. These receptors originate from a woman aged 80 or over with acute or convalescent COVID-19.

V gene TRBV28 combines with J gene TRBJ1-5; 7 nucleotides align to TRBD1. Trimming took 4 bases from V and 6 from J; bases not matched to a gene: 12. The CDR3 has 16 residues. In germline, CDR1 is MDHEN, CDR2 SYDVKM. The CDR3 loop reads CASSSQTGAPGQPQHF. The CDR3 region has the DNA TGTGCCAGCAGTTCCCAAACAGGGGCACCAGGTCAGCCCCAGCATTTT.

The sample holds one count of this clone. DNA for the CDR3: TGCGCCAGCAGCGGCGGGGGACAGGTCCCCACTGAAGCTTTCTTT. This encodes CASSGGGQVPTEAFF. This chain connects TRBV5-1 to TRBJ1-1, with 8 bases that match TRBD1. The junction had 9 bases not matched to a gene; V was cut back by 4 bases and J by 4 bases. The CDR3 totals 15 residues. The germline gives CDR1 SGHRS, CDR2 YFSETQ.

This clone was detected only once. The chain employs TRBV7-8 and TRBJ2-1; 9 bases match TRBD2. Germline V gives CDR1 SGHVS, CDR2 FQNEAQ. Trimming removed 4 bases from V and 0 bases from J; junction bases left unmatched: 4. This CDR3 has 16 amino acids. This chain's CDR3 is CASSYRSGSSYNEQFF. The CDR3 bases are TGTGCCAGCAGCTACCGTAGCGGGAGCTCCTACAATGAGCAGTTCTTC.

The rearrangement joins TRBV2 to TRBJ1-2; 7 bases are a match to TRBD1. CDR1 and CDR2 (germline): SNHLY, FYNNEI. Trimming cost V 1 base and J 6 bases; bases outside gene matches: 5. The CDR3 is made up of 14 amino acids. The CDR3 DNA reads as TGTGCCAGCAGTGAAGGAGGGACAGTACATGGCTACACCTTC. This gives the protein CASSEGGTVHGYTF.

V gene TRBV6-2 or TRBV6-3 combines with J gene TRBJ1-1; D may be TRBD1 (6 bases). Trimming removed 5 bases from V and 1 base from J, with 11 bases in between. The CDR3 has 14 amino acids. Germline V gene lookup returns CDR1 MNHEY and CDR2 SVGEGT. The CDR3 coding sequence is TGTGCCAGCAGTCTGACAGGAGAGAACACTGAAGCTTTCTTT. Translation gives CASSLTGENTEAFF.

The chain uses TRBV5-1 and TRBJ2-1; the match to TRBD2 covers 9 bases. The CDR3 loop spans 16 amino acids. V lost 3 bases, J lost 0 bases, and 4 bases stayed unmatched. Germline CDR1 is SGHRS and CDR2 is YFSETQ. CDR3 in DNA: TGCGCCAGCAGCTCCGGACTAGCGAGCTCCTACAATGAGCAGTTCTTC. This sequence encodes CASSSGLASSYNEQFF. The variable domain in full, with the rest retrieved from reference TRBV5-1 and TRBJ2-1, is KAGVTQTPRYLIKTRGQQVTLSCSPISGHRSVSWYQQTPGQGLQFLFEYFSETQRNKGNFPGRFSGRQFSNSRSEMNVSTLELGDSALYLCASSSGLASSYNEQFFGPGTRLTVL.

The DNA for the CDR3 is TGTGCCAGCAGCTTCCTCAGGGGGCCAGGAGATACGCAGTATTTT. Translation: CASSFLRGPGDTQYF. This chain joins TRBV11-2 and TRBJ2-3, with 8 positions matching TRBD1. This CDR3 spans 15 amino acids. The germline V gene has CDR1 SGHAT and CDR2 FQNNGV. Trimming cost V 3 bases and J 5 bases; bases outside gene matches: 7.

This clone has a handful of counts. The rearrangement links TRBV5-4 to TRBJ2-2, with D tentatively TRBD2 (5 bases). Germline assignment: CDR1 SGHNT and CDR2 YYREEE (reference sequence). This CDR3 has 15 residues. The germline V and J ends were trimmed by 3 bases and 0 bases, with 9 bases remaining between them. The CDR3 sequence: CASSSRVANTGELFF. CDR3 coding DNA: TGTGCCAGCAGCTCGCGGGTTGCGAACACCGGGGAGCTGTTTTTT.

The CDR3 sequence: CAWSSVAGWQETQYF. In DNA form, the CDR3 reads TGTGCCTGGAGTAGCGTGGCAGGGTGGCAAGAGACCCAGTACTTC. The gene calls are TRBV30 and TRBJ2-5; D is possibly TRBD1 (5 bases). V lost 2 bases and J 2 bases, leaving 15 bases between the germline ends. The CDR3 runs 15 residues. The germline gives CDR1 GTSNPN, CDR2 SVGIG (reference sequence).

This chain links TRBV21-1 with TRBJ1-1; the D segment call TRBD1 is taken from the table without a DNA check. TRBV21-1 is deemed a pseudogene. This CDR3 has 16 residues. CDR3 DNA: TGTGCCAGCAGCAAACCGACAGGGGGCGGAGACACTGAAGCTTTCTTT. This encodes CASSKPTGGGDTEAFF.

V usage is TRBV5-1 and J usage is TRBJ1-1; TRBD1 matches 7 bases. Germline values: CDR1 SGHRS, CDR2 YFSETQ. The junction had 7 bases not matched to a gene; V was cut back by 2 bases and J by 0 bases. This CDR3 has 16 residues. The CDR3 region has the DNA TGCGCCAGCAGCTTAATGGCAGGGGGTATGAACACTGAAGCTTTCTTT. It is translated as CASSLMAGGMNTEAFF.

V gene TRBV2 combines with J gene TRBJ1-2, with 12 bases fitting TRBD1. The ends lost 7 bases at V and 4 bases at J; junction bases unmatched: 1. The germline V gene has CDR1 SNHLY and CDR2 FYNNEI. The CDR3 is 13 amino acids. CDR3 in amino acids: CASMGQGAYGYTF. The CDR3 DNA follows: TGTGCCAGCATGGGACAGGGGGCCTATGGCTACACCTTC.

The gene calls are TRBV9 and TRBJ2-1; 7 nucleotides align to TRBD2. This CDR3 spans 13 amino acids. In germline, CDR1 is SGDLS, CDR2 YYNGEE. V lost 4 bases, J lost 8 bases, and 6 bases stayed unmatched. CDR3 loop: CASSFRLAHEQFF. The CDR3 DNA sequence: TGTGCCAGCAGCTTCCGACTAGCCCATGAGCAGTTCTTC.

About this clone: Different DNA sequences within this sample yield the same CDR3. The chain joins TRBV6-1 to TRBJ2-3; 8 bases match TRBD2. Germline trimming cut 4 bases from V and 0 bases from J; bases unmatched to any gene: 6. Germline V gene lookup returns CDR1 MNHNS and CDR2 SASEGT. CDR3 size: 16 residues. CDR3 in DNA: TGTGCCAGCAGTGCAACTAGCGGAGGTAGCACAGATACGCAGTATTTT. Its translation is CASSATSGGSTDTQYF.

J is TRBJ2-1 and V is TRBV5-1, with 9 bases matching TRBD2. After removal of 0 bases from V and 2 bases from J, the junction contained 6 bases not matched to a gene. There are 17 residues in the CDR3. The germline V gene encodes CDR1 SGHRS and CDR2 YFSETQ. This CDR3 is CASSLEGSGRTYNEQFF. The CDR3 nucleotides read TGCGCCAGCAGCTTGGAGGGAAGCGGGAGGACCTACAATGAGCAGTTCTTC.

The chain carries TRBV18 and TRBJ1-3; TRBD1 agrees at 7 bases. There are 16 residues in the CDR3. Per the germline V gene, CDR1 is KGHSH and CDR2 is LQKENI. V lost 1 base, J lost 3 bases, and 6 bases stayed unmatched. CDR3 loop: CASSPLEGANGNTIYF. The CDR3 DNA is TGTGCCAGCTCACCACTCGAGGGGGCGAATGGAAACACCATATATTTT.

CDR3 bases: TGTGCCAGCTCACTCCTGACTAGCGGGAGTAGAAATGAGCAGTTCTTC. Its translation is CASSLLTSGSRNEQFF. The V gene is TRBV18, the J gene TRBJ2-1; 12 bases agree with TRBD2. The V gene end was trimmed by 4 bases and the J gene end by 7 bases; junction bases not matched to a gene: 8. The V gene's germline CDR1 is KGHSH and CDR2 LQKENI. The CDR3 is 16 residues long.

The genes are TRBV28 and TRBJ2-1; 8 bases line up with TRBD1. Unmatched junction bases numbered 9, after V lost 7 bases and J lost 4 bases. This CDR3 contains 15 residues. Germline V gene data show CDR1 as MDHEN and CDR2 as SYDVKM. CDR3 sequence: CASTSGTGGYNEQFF. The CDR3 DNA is TGTGCCAGCACCTCTGGAACAGGGGGGTACAATGAGCAGTTCTTC. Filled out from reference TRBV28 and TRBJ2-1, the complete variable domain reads DVKVTQSSRYLVKRTGEKVFLECVQDMDHENMFWYRQDPGLGLRLIYFSYDVKMKEKGDIPEGYSVSREKKERFSLILESASTNQTSMYLCASTSGTGGYNEQFFGPGTRLTVL.

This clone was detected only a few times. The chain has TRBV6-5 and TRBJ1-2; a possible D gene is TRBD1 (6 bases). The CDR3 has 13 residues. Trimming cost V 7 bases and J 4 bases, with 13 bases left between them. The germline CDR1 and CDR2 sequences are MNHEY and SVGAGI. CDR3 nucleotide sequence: TGTGCCAGCACCGAAGGGGGTTCCTATGGCTACACCTTC. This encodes CASTEGGSYGYTF.

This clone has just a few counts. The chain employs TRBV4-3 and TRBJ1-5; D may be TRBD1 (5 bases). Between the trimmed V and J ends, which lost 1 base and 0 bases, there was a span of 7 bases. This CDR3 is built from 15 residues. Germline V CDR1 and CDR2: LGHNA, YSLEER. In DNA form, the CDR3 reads TGCGCCAGCAGCCAAGGCGGGGGTAGCAATCAGCCCCAGCATTTT. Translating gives CASSQGGGSNQPQHF.

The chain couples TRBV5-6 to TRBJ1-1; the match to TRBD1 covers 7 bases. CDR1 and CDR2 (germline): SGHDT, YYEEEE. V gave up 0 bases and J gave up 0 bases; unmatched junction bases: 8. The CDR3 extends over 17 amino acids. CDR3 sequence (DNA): TGTGCCAGCAGCTTGGGGGACAACAGGGGACTGAACACTGAAGCTTTCTTT. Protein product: CASSLGDNRGLNTEAFF.

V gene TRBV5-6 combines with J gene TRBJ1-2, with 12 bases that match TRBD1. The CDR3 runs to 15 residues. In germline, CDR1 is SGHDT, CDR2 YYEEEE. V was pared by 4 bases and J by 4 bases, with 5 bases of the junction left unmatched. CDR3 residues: CASSPGTGGSYGYTF. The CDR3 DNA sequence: TGTGCCAGCAGCCCCGGGACAGGGGGCTCCTATGGCTACACCTTC.

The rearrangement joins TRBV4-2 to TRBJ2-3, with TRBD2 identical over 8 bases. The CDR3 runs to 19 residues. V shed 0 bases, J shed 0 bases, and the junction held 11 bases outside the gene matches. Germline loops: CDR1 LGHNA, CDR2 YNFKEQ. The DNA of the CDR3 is TGTGCCAGCAGCCAAGAAGTTCCCGGGACTAGTGAGAGCACAGATACGCAGTATTTT. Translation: CASSQEVPGTSESTDTQYF.

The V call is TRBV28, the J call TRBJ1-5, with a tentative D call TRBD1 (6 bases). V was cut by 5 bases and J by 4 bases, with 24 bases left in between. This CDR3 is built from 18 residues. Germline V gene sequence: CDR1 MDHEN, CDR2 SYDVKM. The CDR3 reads CASSLQGPGLKGNQPQHF. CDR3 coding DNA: TGTGCCAGCAGTCTACAGGGTCCGGGGCTGAAGGGAAATCAGCCCCAGCATTTT.

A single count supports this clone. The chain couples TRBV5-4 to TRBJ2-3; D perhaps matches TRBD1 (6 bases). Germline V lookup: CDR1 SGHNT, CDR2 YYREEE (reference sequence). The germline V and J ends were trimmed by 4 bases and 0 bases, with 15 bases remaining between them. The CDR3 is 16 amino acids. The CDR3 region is CASSPGQTSSTDTQYF. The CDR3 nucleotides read TGTGCCAGCAGCCCAGGACAGACCTCTAGCACAGATACGCAGTATTTT.

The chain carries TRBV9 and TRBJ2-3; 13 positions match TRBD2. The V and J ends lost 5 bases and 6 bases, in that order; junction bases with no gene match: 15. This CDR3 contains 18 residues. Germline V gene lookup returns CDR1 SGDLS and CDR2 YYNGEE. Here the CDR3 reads CASRRTSGSPGALDTQYF. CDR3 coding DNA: TGTGCCAGCAGGAGGACTAGCGGGAGTCCGGGGGCTTTGGATACGCAGTATTTT. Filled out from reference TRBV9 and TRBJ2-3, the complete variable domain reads DSGVTQTPKHLITATGQRVTLRCSPRSGDLSVYWYQQSLDQGLQFLIQYYNGEERAKGNILERFSAQQFPDLHSELNLSSLELGDSALYFCASRRTSGSPGALDTQYFGPGTRLTVL.

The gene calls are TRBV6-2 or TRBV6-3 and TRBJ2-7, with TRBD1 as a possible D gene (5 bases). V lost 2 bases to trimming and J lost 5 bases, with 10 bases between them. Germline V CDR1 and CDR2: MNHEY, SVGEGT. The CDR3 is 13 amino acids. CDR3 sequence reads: CASSYARANEQYF. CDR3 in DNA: TGTGCCAGCAGTTACGCCAGGGCCAACGAGCAGTACTTC.